The next 26 T cell receptor beta chains were all read from a single sample in a study of T-cell reconstitution after alpha-beta-depleted transplantation in children. Molecular barcoding with unique molecular identifiers was used for the TCRbeta library. TCRdb re-derived calls from the PCR reads in MiXCR, one entry per CDR3 protein. Of roughly 340,000 distinct CDR3 sequences listed, roughly 16% are singletons. Sample: PBMCs, mostly from graft donor cells, taken 360 days after TCRalphabeta/CD19-depleted stem cell transplant. The receptor source for this set is a male patient between 2 and 10 years old who had a stem cell transplant for acute lymphoblastic leukemia, so the T cells may come from the graft donor.

This clonotype was detected only a few times. The DNA of the CDR3 is TGTGCCAGCAGCCCCCGACTAGCGATAAGGACAGATACGCAGTATTTT. It specifies CASSPRLAIRTDTQYF. V gene TRBV11-2 combines with J gene TRBJ2-3; 8 bases are a match to TRBD2. The CDR3 has 16 amino acids. Germline CDR1 and CDR2: SGHAT and FQNNGV. V shed 5 bases and J 3 bases; nucleotides not matched to a gene: 10.

A few counts support this clonotype. The chain joins TRBV6-2 or TRBV6-3 to TRBJ2-5; the D gene is possibly TRBD2 (6 bases). This CDR3 has 17 residues. Germline CDR1 MNHEY, CDR2 SVGEGT. V lost 4 bases to trimming and J lost 5 bases, with 23 bases between them. CDR3 residues: CASSFVPSTRRGETQYF. CDR3 DNA: TGTGCCAGCAGTTTCGTGCCATCGACCCGGAGGGGTGAGACCCAGTACTTC.

A few counts support this clonotype. This chain connects TRBV4-2 to TRBJ2-7; 10 positions match TRBD2. From germline, CDR1 is LGHNA and CDR2 YNFKEQ. The CDR3 length is 17 residues. The J segment lost 6 bases and the V segment lost 0 bases, leaving 11 bases of the junction unmatched. CDR3 residues: CASSQEGSGLAVLEQYF. The CDR3 region has the DNA TGTGCCAGCAGCCAAGAGGGATCCGGACTAGCGGTTCTCGAGCAGTACTTC.

This clonotype was observed a handful of times. The V call is TRBV28, the J call TRBJ2-5; D not certain. Germline CDR1 reads MDHEN; CDR2 reads SYDVKM. This CDR3 comprises 16 residues. Between the trimmed V and J ends, which lost 6 bases and 1 base, there was a span of 18 bases. In DNA, the CDR3 is TGTGCCAGCAGCATGTTTAGGAGCAGCTTCCAAGAGACCCAGTACTTC. Protein product: CASSMFRSSFQETQYF.

V usage is TRBV11-2 and J usage is TRBJ2-4; 7 nucleotides align to TRBD2. Trimming at V came to 6 bases and at J to 13 bases, leaving 6 bases not matched to a gene. The CDR3 has 11 amino acids. Germline V CDR1 and CDR2: SGHAT, FQNNGV. The CDR3 spells CASRDLAEQYF. CDR3 coding DNA: TGTGCCAGCAGGGACCTAGCGGAACAGTACTTC.

This clonotype showed up many times. The chain joins TRBV15 to TRBJ2-1; 9 bases align to TRBD1. The J segment lost 8 bases and the V segment lost 5 bases, leaving 7 bases of the junction unmatched. The CDR3 length is 14 residues. The V gene's germline CDR1 is LNHNV and CDR2 YYDKDF (reference sequence). The CDR3 DNA reads as TGTGCCACCAGCGACAGGGGGTCTTTCGATGAGCAGTTCTTC. It codes for CATSDRGSFDEQFF.

This clonotype was observed at least ten times. The rearrangement joins TRBV6-1 to TRBJ2-7; 7 bases fit TRBD1. CDR1 is MNHNS and CDR2 is SASEGT in the germline V gene. The V and J ends lost 8 bases and 2 bases, in that order; junction bases with no gene match: 6. The CDR3 extends over 13 amino acids. The CDR3 coding sequence is TGTGCCAGCGGAGGCCAGGGGGCCTACGAGCAGTACTTC. As protein: CASGGQGAYEQYF.

The chain couples TRBV29-1 to TRBJ2-1; TRBD2 aligns across 9 bases. CDR1 SQVTM and CDR2 ANQGSEA come from the germline V gene. Unmatched junction bases numbered 6, after V lost 1 base and J lost 2 bases. There are 16 residues in the CDR3. The CDR3 protein is CSVEVRGRAPYNEQFF. In DNA form, the CDR3 reads TGCAGCGTTGAAGTTCGCGGGAGGGCCCCCTACAATGAGCAGTTCTTC.

The gene calls are TRBV7-9 and TRBJ2-2, with D hard to call. V lost 4 bases to trimming and J lost 5 bases, with 11 bases between them. From germline, CDR1 is SEHNR and CDR2 FQNEAQ (reference sequence). The CDR3 has 14 amino acids. This CDR3 reads CASSYPIETGELFF. The CDR3 DNA sequence: TGTGCCAGCAGCTATCCCATAGAGACCGGGGAGCTGTTTTTT.

The V call is TRBV6-1, the J call TRBJ2-2; no definite D call. Trimming took off 10 bases at V and 4 bases at J, with 19 bases between the two ends. Germline loops: CDR1 MNHNS, CDR2 SASEGT. The CDR3 is 15 amino acids. The CDR3 reads CATFPKRLGTGELFF. CDR3 sequence (DNA): TGTGCCACCTTTCCGAAGAGATTGGGCACCGGGGAGCTGTTTTTT.

This clonotype appeared many times. The genes are TRBV15 and TRBJ2-7; possibly TRBD1 for D (6 bases). Germline V lookup: CDR1 LNHNV, CDR2 YYDKDF (reference sequence). The CDR3 runs to 12 residues. Trimming stripped 5 bases from V and 3 bases from J, with 8 bases between. This CDR3 reads CATSPQGYEQYF. CDR3 coding DNA: TGTGCCACCAGCCCACAGGGCTACGAGCAGTACTTC.

This clonotype was detected only a few times. The V gene is TRBV2, the J gene TRBJ2-7; TRBD1 matches 8 bases. Trimming took 4 bases from V and 1 from J; bases not matched to a gene: 3. The CDR3 is 14 residues long. The germline CDR1 and CDR2 sequences are SNHLY and FYNNEI. The CDR3 spells CASSARTGSYEQYF. In DNA, the CDR3 is TGTGCCAGCAGTGCCCGGACAGGGTCCTACGAGCAGTACTTC.

This clonotype was detected only a few times. V is TRBV4-3 and J is TRBJ1-1; D uncertain. The CDR3 has 14 amino acids. CDR1 is LGHNA and CDR2 is YSLEER in the germline V gene. The germline V and J ends were trimmed by 1 base and 3 bases, with 9 bases remaining between them. The chain's CDR3 is CASSQGTDDTEAFF. The CDR3 nucleotides read TGCGCCAGCAGCCAAGGCACGGACGACACTGAAGCTTTCTTT.

There are a few counts of this clonotype. The chain carries TRBV18 and TRBJ2-3; tentatively, D is TRBD2 (6 bases). With 3 bases removed from V and 2 bases from J, the gap between germline ends came to 15 bases. This CDR3 contains 16 residues. From germline, CDR1 is KGHSH and CDR2 LQKENI. The DNA for the CDR3 is TGTGCCAGCTCACCGGAACGGGAGATGTACACAGATACGCAGTATTTT. It translates to CASSPEREMYTDTQYF.

This clonotype has a count of ten or more. This chain uses TRBV7-6 with TRBJ2-1, with 11 bases that match TRBD2. With V trimmed by 0 bases and J by 6 bases, 4 bases remained unmatched. The CDR3 consists of 16 residues. Germline CDR1 is SGHVS and CDR2 is FNYEAQ. The CDR3 DNA reads TGTGCCAGCAGCTTAGCGGGACTAGCGGAGGCCAATGAGCAGTTCTTC. Translation gives CASSLAGLAEANEQFF.

This clonotype has ten or more counts. The chain carries TRBV7-2 and TRBJ1-2; possibly TRBD1 for D (6 bases). The germline V gene has CDR1 SGHTA and CDR2 FQGNSA. Trimming shortened V by 4 bases and J by 2 bases, and 14 bases separated the two germline ends. The CDR3 spans 15 residues. The CDR3 is CASSSSTGFNYGYTF. DNA for the CDR3: TGTGCCAGCAGCTCCTCGACAGGATTCAACTATGGCTACACCTTC. Based on the CDR3 plus reference TRBV7-2 and TRBJ1-2, the full variable domain is GAGVSQSPSNKVTEKGKDVELRCDPISGHTALYWYRQSLGQGLEFLIYFQGNSAPDKSGLPSDRFSAERTGGSVSTLTIQRTQQEDSAVYLCASSSSTGFNYGYTFGSGTRLTVV.

The genes are TRBV28 and TRBJ2-4; D is possibly TRBD2 (6 bases). This CDR3 region has 18 residues. V dropped 7 bases and J dropped 0 bases, with 22 bases sitting between them. The germline V gene has CDR1 MDHEN and CDR2 SYDVKM. CDR3 sequence reads: CASTGGTKMPEAKNIQYF. The CDR3 region has the DNA TGTGCCAGCACGGGCGGGACGAAGATGCCCGAAGCCAAAAACATTCAGTACTTC.

This clonotype occurred many times. The rearrangement uses TRBV5-6 and TRBJ2-7; TRBD1 aligns across 9 bases. J gave up 4 bases and V 4 bases, and 6 bases lay outside the gene matches. CDR3 length: 14 residues. Germline CDR1 is SGHDT and CDR2 is YYEEEE. CDR3 bases: TGTGCCAGCAGCGATACAGGGGGCGGGTACGAGCAGTACTTC. Protein sequence: CASSDTGGGYEQYF.

The table lists this clonotype with a few counts. This chain uses TRBV12-3 or TRBV12-4 with TRBJ2-2; TRBD2 might be the D (6 bases). V lost 3 bases to trimming and J lost 6 bases, with 17 bases between them. The CDR3 contains 16 residues. The CDR3 DNA reads as TGTGCCAGCAGTTTGACGCTGGGAGGACCTGCCGGGGAGCTGTTTTTT. Residues: CASSLTLGGPAGELFF.

This clonotype has more than one count but fewer than ten. CDR3 protein: CSVGPGTGYETQYF. In DNA form, the CDR3 reads TGCAGCGTTGGACCCGGGACAGGATACGAGACCCAGTACTTC. V gene TRBV29-1 combines with J gene TRBJ2-5; 8 nucleotides match TRBD1. CDR3 size: 14 residues. In germline, CDR1 is SQVTM, CDR2 ANQGSEA. V lost 4 bases to trimming and J lost 5 bases; unmatched junction nucleotides: 9.

This clonotype has more than one count but fewer than ten. The genes are TRBV4-3 and TRBJ2-7, with TRBD2 matching 10 bases. The V and J ends lost 1 base and 7 bases, in that order; junction bases with no gene match: 7. Germline V gives CDR1 LGHNA, CDR2 YSLEER. There are 15 residues in the CDR3. The CDR3 loop reads CASSQVAGGNGEQYF. As DNA, the CDR3 is TGCGCCAGCAGCCAAGTAGCGGGAGGCAATGGGGAGCAGTACTTC.

The chain recombines TRBV15 with TRBJ1-1; 7 bases are shared with TRBD1. Looked up from germline, CDR1 is LNHNV and CDR2 is YYDKDF (reference sequence). V was clipped by 1 base and J by 0 bases; unmatched bases: 5. There are 16 residues in the CDR3. CDR3: CATSRGEGGLNTEAFF. Written as DNA, the CDR3 is TGTGCCACCAGCAGAGGCGAAGGGGGCCTGAACACTGAAGCTTTCTTT. The full variable domain, rest sourced from reference TRBV15 and TRBJ1-1, is DAMVIQNPRYQVTQFGKPVTLSCSQTLNHNVMYWYQQKSSQAPKLLFHYYDKDFNNEADTPDNFQSRRPNTSFCFLDIRSPGLGDTAMYLCATSRGEGGLNTEAFFGQGTRLTVV.

The table lists this clonotype with many counts. The CDR3 spells CASSVVGETQYF. The CDR3 coding sequence is TGTGCCAGCAGCGTAGTCGGAGAGACCCAGTACTTC. The V and J genes are TRBV9 and TRBJ2-5; D call uncertain. Germline-derived CDR1 and CDR2 are SGDLS and YYNGEE. Trimming took off 0 bases at V and 4 bases at J, with 4 bases between the two ends. This CDR3 is 12 amino acids long.

This clonotype was detected a few times. V and J are TRBV7-2 and TRBJ1-2, with 9 nucleotides matching TRBD1. Germline trimming cut 5 bases from V and 4 bases from J; bases unmatched to any gene: 11. Germline V CDR1 and CDR2: SGHTA, FQGNSA. This CDR3 has 16 residues. Written as DNA, the CDR3 is TGTGCCAGCAGCAGGGACAGGGCATGGCAGACCTATGGCTACACCTTC. Translating it yields CASSRDRAWQTYGYTF.

The genes are TRBV2 and TRBJ2-2; TRBD2 matches 8 bases. V was clipped by 5 bases and J by 4 bases; unmatched bases: 12. The CDR3 length is 17 residues. Germline lookup yields CDR1 SNHLY and CDR2 FYNNEI. The CDR3 sequence is CASSSHLGTSITGELFF. In DNA form, the CDR3 reads TGTGCCAGCAGTAGTCACCTCGGGACTAGTATCACCGGGGAGCTGTTTTTT.

This clonotype was observed a handful of times. The chain employs TRBV14 and TRBJ2-1; D gene unclear. V was pared by 0 bases and J by 2 bases, with 14 bases between. This CDR3 contains 17 residues. Per the germline V gene, CDR1 is SGHDN and CDR2 is FVKESK. CDR3 nucleotide sequence: TGTGCCAGCAGCCAAGAACCTAGACCCTCGCCCTACAATGAGCAGTTCTTC. Amino acid sequence: CASSQEPRPSPYNEQFF.